The 31 T cell receptor beta chains presented below share a single source sample, sequenced in a study of blood T cell repertoires in COVID-19. The repertoire was sequenced with immunoSEQ multiplex PCR; TCRdb's copy has only in-frame clones and lacks some. The sample lists about 200,000 clones; around four fifths were seen once. Sequences were obtained from PBMCs or T cells enriched from blood (not recorded which). These receptors were obtained from a man aged 40-55 years who had recovered from COVID-19.

This clone has more than one count but fewer than ten. V usage is TRBV24-1 and J usage is TRBJ2-1, with TRBD1 matching 8 bases. Per germline, CDR1 KGHDR and CDR2 SFDVKD. The CDR3 contains 15 residues. The ends lost 1 base at V and 9 bases at J; junction bases unmatched: 7. The CDR3, as DNA: TGTGCCACCAGTGATTTAAAGGCAGGGGGCACTGAGCAGTTCTTC. It codes for CATSDLKAGGTEQFF.

In its sample, this clone was seen many times. The CDR3 DNA follows: TGTGCCAGCAGTCCGAACACCGGGTATAATTCACCCCTCCACTTT. Translation: CASSPNTGYNSPLHF. The V and J genes are TRBV6-5 and TRBJ1-6, with no clear D. This CDR3 has 15 amino acids. V lost 5 bases and J lost 4, with 12 bases in between. The V gene's germline CDR1 is MNHEY and CDR2 SVGAGI.

The chain couples TRBV5-4 to TRBJ1-2; D ambiguous. The CDR3 has 15 amino acids. The V gene's germline CDR1 is SGHNT and CDR2 YYREEE (reference sequence). The ends were cut back, 1 base at V and 2 bases at J, with 12 bases in the middle. The CDR3 sequence: CASSLLRIRNYGYTF. The CDR3 DNA is TGTGCCAGCAGCTTGTTGCGCATTCGAAACTATGGCTACACCTTC.

V and J are TRBV6-6 and TRBJ2-6; 9 bases line up with TRBD1. The CDR3 consists of 17 residues. Germline values: CDR1 MNHNY, CDR2 SVGAGI (reference sequence). J gave up 0 bases and V 5 bases, and 5 bases lay outside the gene matches. In nucleotides, the CDR3 is TGTGCCAGCAGTCCCGGGACAGGGTACTCTGGGGCCAACGTCCTGACTTTC. Amino acids: CASSPGTGYSGANVLTF.

This chain links TRBV7-3 with TRBJ1-2, with no clear D. Per the germline V gene, CDR1 is SGHTA and CDR2 is FQGTGA. CDR3 length equals 17 residues. Trimming left V 6 bases short and J 4 bases short, with 24 bases between. CDR3 nucleotide sequence: TGTGCCAGCAGTCCGACCCCTGCCTCGGTCTCAGGCTATGGCTACACCTTC. Its translation is CASSPTPASVSGYGYTF.

This sequence joins TRBV6-5 and TRBJ1-2; 8 bases are shared with TRBD1. The CDR3 sequence is 13 residues long. Germline loops: CDR1 MNHEY, CDR2 SVGAGI. Germline trimming cut 5 bases from V and 8 bases from J; bases unmatched to any gene: 7. CDR3 DNA sequence: TGTGCCAGCAGTACTGGGGACAGGATGGGCTACACCTTC. This sequence encodes CASSTGDRMGYTF.

This clone has more than one count but fewer than ten. The gene calls are TRBV11-2 and TRBJ2-1; 8 bases agree with TRBD2. The length of the CDR3 is 15 residues. Per the germline V gene, CDR1 is SGHAT and CDR2 is FQNNGV. Trimming took 0 bases from V and 3 from J; bases not matched to a gene: 1. CDR3 protein: CASSLDREGYNEQFF. The CDR3, as DNA: TGTGCCAGCAGCTTAGATCGGGAGGGCTACAATGAGCAGTTCTTC.

J is TRBJ1-5 and V is TRBV19; D is undetermined. Germline V gene sequence: CDR1 LNHDA, CDR2 SQIVND (reference sequence). Between the trimmed V and J ends, which lost 6 bases and 8 bases, there was a span of 11 bases. The CDR3 is 12 amino acids. The CDR3 loop is CASRRSVEPQHF. The CDR3 nucleotides read TGTGCCAGTAGGAGAAGCGTGGAGCCCCAGCATTTT.

This clone was found once. The rearrangement uses TRBV19 and TRBJ2-2; TRBD1 is a possible D gene (6 bases). Between the trimmed V and J ends, which lost 6 bases and 7 bases, there was a span of 15 bases. The CDR3 loop spans 14 amino acids. Germline V gives CDR1 LNHDA, CDR2 SQIVND (reference sequence). CDR3 in DNA: TGTGCCAGTAGCTTCAACAGGGTTATCGGGGAGCTGTTTTTT. Translation gives CASSFNRVIGELFF.

This chain connects TRBV7-8 to TRBJ2-1; the D is unclear. CDR1 is SGHVS and CDR2 is FQNEAQ in the germline V gene. Trimming took 5 bases from V and 11 from J, leaving 22 bases between them. The CDR3 spans 15 residues. The CDR3 sequence is CASSPTDSHSSKQFF. In nucleotides, the CDR3 is TGTGCCAGCAGCCCAACTGATAGCCACTCTTCCAAGCAGTTCTTC.

The chain uses TRBV6-2 or TRBV6-3 and TRBJ1-5; D call uncertain. The CDR3 is 14 residues long. V lost 6 bases, J lost 5 bases, and 14 bases lay in between. The germline V gene has CDR1 MNHEY and CDR2 SVGEGT. Written as DNA, the CDR3 is TGTGCCAGCAGCCCCCCCGGGGTCTATCAGCCCCAGCATTTT. It encodes CASSPPGVYQPQHF.

The chain has TRBV6-2 or TRBV6-3 and TRBJ1-1, with TRBD1 matching over 7 bases. The CDR3 sequence is 15 residues long. Trimming removed 5 bases from V and 0 bases from J; junction bases left unmatched: 6. Looked up from germline, CDR1 is MNHEY and CDR2 is SVGEGT. CDR3 in amino acids: CASSATGVLNTEAFF. As DNA, the CDR3 is TGTGCCAGCAGTGCTACAGGGGTCCTGAACACTGAAGCTTTCTTT.

This rearrangement joins TRBV6-5 to TRBJ1-1; perhaps TRBD1 as D (6 bases). Germline CDR1 MNHEY, CDR2 SVGAGI. Trimming took 5 bases from V and 1 from J, leaving 11 bases between them. This CDR3 is built from 14 residues. The DNA of the CDR3 is TGTGCCAGCAGTATGGACAGAAGGAACACTGAAGCTTTCTTT. Protein product: CASSMDRRNTEAFF.

The CDR3 region has the DNA TGCACCAGCAGATTCGCCCCGCAGGGGGGTAACTATGGCTACACCTTC. It is translated as CTSRFAPQGGNYGYTF. The V gene is TRBV1, the J gene TRBJ1-2; no DNA check was done on the table's D call, TRBD1. TRBV1 is described as a pseudogene. The CDR3 spans 16 residues.

V gene TRBV6-4 combines with J gene TRBJ2-2; D call uncertain. CDR3 length: 13 amino acids. The V gene lost 7 bases and the J gene lost 1 base, with 7 bases spanning the gap. Looked up from germline, CDR1 is MRHNA and CDR2 is SNTAGT. The CDR3 sequence: CASTPMNTGELFF. Here the CDR3 DNA reads TGTGCCAGCACCCCCATGAACACCGGGGAGCTGTTTTTT.

The V and J genes are TRBV6-2 or TRBV6-3 and TRBJ2-1; D call uncertain. This CDR3 has 12 amino acids. Trimming left V 0 bases short and J 10 bases short, with 7 bases between. Germline lookup yields CDR1 MNHEY and CDR2 SVGEGT. Here the CDR3 DNA reads TGTGCCAGCAGTTACTCGATCAGAGAGCAGTTCTTC. Protein: CASSYSIREQFF.

The chain combines TRBV28 with TRBJ1-5; 8 nucleotides agree with TRBD1. This CDR3 has 15 residues. Germline assignment: CDR1 MDHEN and CDR2 SYDVKM. With V trimmed by 6 bases and J by 5 bases, 9 bases remained unmatched. In DNA form, the CDR3 reads TGTGCCAGCAGACCCCTGACAGGGGCTGATCAGCCCCAGCATTTT. This sequence encodes CASRPLTGADQPQHF.

Notes on this clone: The same CDR3 arises from other DNA sequences in this sample as well. The chain links TRBV6-5 to TRBJ2-1; 9 bases are a match to TRBD1. CDR3 size: 16 residues. Trimming took 0 bases from V and 4 from J; bases not matched to a gene: 4. Germline V lookup: CDR1 MNHEY, CDR2 SVGAGI. The CDR3 spells CASSYSPGQGYNEQFF. The CDR3 DNA sequence: TGTGCCAGCAGTTACTCACCGGGACAGGGATACAATGAGCAGTTCTTC.

This clone was recorded only once. Other nucleotide sequences in the sample specify the same CDR3. This chain connects TRBV7-2 to TRBJ1-1; D gene uncertain. Germline V gene data show CDR1 as SGHTA and CDR2 as FQGNSA. V was cut by 5 bases and J by 1 base, with 8 bases left in between. The CDR3 runs to 13 residues. The CDR3 loop is CASSLHRNTEAFF. The CDR3 region has the DNA TGTGCCAGCAGCCTTCACAGGAACACTGAAGCTTTCTTT.

This chain uses TRBV9 with TRBJ2-1, with 14 bases lining up with TRBD2. Germline values: CDR1 SGDLS, CDR2 YYNGEE. The CDR3 runs 17 residues. V shed 0 bases, J shed 8 bases, and the junction held 7 bases outside the gene matches. CDR3 sequence: CASSVAGLAGALDEQFF. DNA of the CDR3: TGTGCCAGCAGCGTAGCGGGACTAGCGGGAGCGTTGGATGAGCAGTTCTTC.

The chain links TRBV10-1 to TRBJ1-1; D unclear. The CDR3 spans 13 residues. V shed 3 bases and J shed 4 bases, with 9 bases lying between them. Germline assignment: CDR1 WNHNN and CDR2 SYGVQD (reference sequence). The chain's CDR3 is CASSDSVGTEAFF. CDR3 DNA sequence: TGCGCCAGCAGTGACTCGGTTGGCACTGAAGCTTTCTTT.

The V gene is TRBV5-1, the J gene TRBJ2-7, with D possibly matching TRBD2 (6 bases). The germline gives CDR1 SGHRS, CDR2 YFSETQ. V was trimmed by 4 bases and J by 4 bases, leaving 12 bases between them. The CDR3 has 13 amino acids. DNA of the CDR3: TGCGCCAGCAGCCGCGACGGACTATACGAGCAGTACTTC. This encodes CASSRDGLYEQYF.

J is TRBJ1-1 and V is TRBV19, with 8 positions matching TRBD1. With 7 bases clipped from V and 5 bases from J, the junction kept 15 bases outside the gene matches. The CDR3 extends over 16 amino acids. In germline, CDR1 is LNHDA, CDR2 SQIVND (reference sequence). The CDR3 coding sequence is TGTGCCAGTATCACGCGAGGGGCAGGGGGCAGGACTGAAGCTTTCTTT. This codes for CASITRGAGGRTEAFF.

This clone was detected only a few times. The CDR3 reads CASSPPYGAKNIQYF. Written as DNA, the CDR3 is TGTGCCAGCTCACCACCGTACGGAGCCAAAAACATTCAGTACTTC. The V and J genes are TRBV18 and TRBJ2-4; D is uncertain. The germline V gene encodes CDR1 KGHSH and CDR2 LQKENI. The V end lost 0 bases, the J end lost 0 bases, and 6 bases lay between the germline ends. The CDR3 loop spans 15 amino acids.

J is TRBJ2-1 and V is TRBV6-5, with 7 bases aligning to TRBD2. The J segment lost 7 bases and the V segment lost 7 bases, leaving 7 bases of the junction unmatched. Per the germline V gene, CDR1 is MNHEY and CDR2 is SVGAGI. The CDR3 contains 13 residues. The CDR3 loop is CASKGEGMNEQFF. The CDR3 DNA reads TGTGCCAGCAAAGGGGAGGGGATGAATGAGCAGTTCTTC.

The rearrangement links TRBV15 to TRBJ1-4; unclear D gene. Trimming cost V 0 bases and J 3 bases, with 8 bases left between them. CDR1 is LNHNV, CDR2 YYDKDF, per germline (reference sequence). There are 15 residues in the CDR3. CDR3 bases: TGTGCCACCAGCAGAGATGCGAGATCTAATGAAAAACTGTTTTTT. This codes for CATSRDARSNEKLFF.

This clone was picked up a small number of times. The CDR3 nucleotides are TGTGCCAGCAGTCCCTTGGGGCAGGGGACGAACACTGAAGCTTTCTTT. Translation gives CASSPLGQGTNTEAFF. The chain has TRBV28 and TRBJ1-1; D is possibly TRBD1 (6 bases). This CDR3 is built from 16 residues. With 5 bases removed from V and 1 base from J, the gap between germline ends came to 17 bases. In germline, CDR1 is MDHEN, CDR2 SYDVKM. The whole variable domain, remainder taken from reference TRBV28 and TRBJ1-1, is DVKVTQSSRYLVKRTGEKVFLECVQDMDHENMFWYRQDPGLGLRLIYFSYDVKMKEKGDIPEGYSVSREKKERFSLILESASTNQTSMYLCASSPLGQGTNTEAFFGQGTRLTVV.

The table lists this clone with a few counts. The chain couples TRBV19 to TRBJ1-5; 8 positions agree with TRBD1. CDR1 and CDR2 (germline): LNHDA, SQIVND (reference sequence). CDR3 length: 14 amino acids. The junction had 5 bases not matched to a gene; V was cut back by 5 bases and J by 5 bases. The CDR3 coding sequence is TGTGCCAGTAGTCCGGGACAGGACCATCAGCCCCAGCATTTT. It codes for CASSPGQDHQPQHF. The whole variable domain, remainder taken from reference TRBV19 and TRBJ1-5, is DGGITQSPKYLFRKEGQNVTLSCEQNLNHDAMYWYRQDPGQGLRLIYYSQIVNDFQKGDIAEGYSVSREKKESFPLTVTSAQKNPTAFYLCASSPGQDHQPQHFGDGTRLSIL.

The V gene is TRBV4-3, the J gene TRBJ1-4; 8 nucleotides agree with TRBD1. The CDR3 runs to 17 residues. With V trimmed by 0 bases and J by 8 bases, 11 bases remained unmatched. CDR1 and CDR2 (germline): LGHNA, YSLEER. The CDR3 reads CASSQDPPTGVVEKLFF. The CDR3 DNA sequence: TGCGCCAGCAGCCAAGATCCTCCGACAGGGGTGGTGGAAAAACTGTTTTTT.

The chain combines TRBV18 with TRBJ1-1; 9 bases line up with TRBD1. V was pared by 3 bases and J by 0 bases, with 14 bases of the junction left unmatched. The CDR3 consists of 19 residues. Germline CDR1 and CDR2: KGHSH and LQKENI. As DNA, the CDR3 is TGTGCCAGCTCACCGGAGGACAGGGGCAGTAGGAGCATGAACACTGAAGCTTTCTTT. Amino acids: CASSPEDRGSRSMNTEAFF.

V and J are TRBV7-3 and TRBJ1-2; TRBD1 aligns across 9 bases. CDR1 is SGHTA, CDR2 FQGTGA, per germline. This CDR3 has 13 residues. J gave up 6 bases and V 5 bases, and 4 bases lay outside the gene matches. In DNA, the CDR3 is TGTGCCAGCAGCCAGACAGGGGGTGATGGCTACACCTTC. It encodes CASSQTGGDGYTF.